The 21 T cell receptor beta chains below come from one sample, sequenced in a study of T cell responses to AZD1222 COVID-19 vaccine. The protocol was immunoSEQ multiplex PCR, while the TCRdb copy is restricted to in-frame clones and leaves out a portion. Among some 92,000 clones listed, about 89% were seen once. Source: peripheral blood, taken on day 0 of AZD1222 vaccination. The receptors here all came from an adult in good health.

This clone was recorded a few times. The rearrangement uses TRBV7-6 and TRBJ2-7; TRBD1 or TRBD2 may be the D gene (5 bases each). Germline loops: CDR1 SGHVS, CDR2 FNYEAQ. Trimming took 5 bases from V and 0 from J, leaving 11 bases between them. There are 14 residues in the CDR3. CDR3 coding DNA: TGTGCCAGCAGCCGGGTGGGGACCTCCTACGAGCAGTACTTC. As protein: CASSRVGTSYEQYF. The full variable domain, rest sourced from reference TRBV7-6 and TRBJ2-7, is GAGVSQSPRYKVTKRGQDVALRCDPISGHVSLYWYRQALGQGPEFLTYFNYEAQQDKSGLPNDRFSAERPEGSISTLTIQRTEQRDSAMYRCASSRVGTSYEQYFGPGTRLTVT.

V and J are TRBV7-9 and TRBJ1-2; D ambiguous. The CDR3 sequence is 14 residues long. V lost 1 base and J lost 7, with 13 bases in between. Germline-derived CDR1 and CDR2 are SEHNR and FQNEAQ (reference sequence). Here the CDR3 DNA reads TGTGCCAGCAGCTTAGGGGAGGGAATGCGTGGCTACACCTTC. Translating gives CASSLGEGMRGYTF.

The V call is TRBV5-1, the J call TRBJ1-5; D gene ambiguous. With 0 bases removed from V and 6 bases from J, the gap between germline ends came to 7 bases. This CDR3 spans 13 amino acids. The germline CDR1 and CDR2 sequences are SGHRS and YFSETQ. The CDR3 loop reads CASSLDAGQPQHF. In nucleotides, the CDR3 is TGCGCCAGCAGCTTGGACGCAGGTCAGCCCCAGCATTTT.

The gene calls are TRBV29-1 and TRBJ1-5; the match to TRBD1 covers 7 bases. The CDR3 totals 13 residues. CDR1 is SQVTM and CDR2 is ANQGSEA in the germline V gene. With V trimmed by 7 bases and J by 4 bases, 7 bases remained unmatched. CDR3 bases: TGCAGCGCCCGCGCACAGGGGAATCAGCCCCAGCATTTT. The encoded protein is CSARAQGNQPQHF.

The chain employs TRBV6-6 and TRBJ1-5, with D possibly TRBD1 on 5 matching bases. The CDR3 spans 14 residues. Germline V gene lookup returns CDR1 MNHNY and CDR2 SVGAGI (reference sequence). V was clipped by 5 bases and J by 7 bases, with 15 bases between them. CDR3 sequence reads: CASSPNRDQQPQHF. The CDR3 DNA reads as TGTGCCAGCAGTCCAAACCGGGACCAACAGCCCCAGCATTTT.

The J gene is TRBJ2-5, the V gene TRBV5-4; the D gene is possibly TRBD2 (5 bases). Per germline, CDR1 SGHNT and CDR2 YYREEE (reference sequence). The CDR3 length is 14 residues. V shed 3 bases and J shed 2 bases, with 11 bases lying between them. The CDR3 sequence is CASSSTKTQETQYF. Here the CDR3 DNA reads TGTGCCAGCAGCTCGACTAAGACACAAGAGACCCAGTACTTC.

J is TRBJ1-4 and V is TRBV27; unclear D gene. The CDR3 covers 13 residues. In germline, CDR1 is MNHEY, CDR2 SMNVEV (reference sequence). Trimming removed 3 bases from V and 4 bases from J, with 6 bases in between. The CDR3 nucleotides read TGTGCCAGCAGTTTTGGCGGTAATGAAAAACTGTTTTTT. Protein product: CASSFGGNEKLFF.

This clone was counted a few times. V gene TRBV11-2 combines with J gene TRBJ2-7; D is perhaps TRBD2 (5 bases). This CDR3 comprises 15 residues. The V end lost 1 base, the J end lost 2 bases, and 12 bases lay between the germline ends. CDR1 is SGHAT and CDR2 is FQNNGV in the germline V gene. The CDR3 reads CASSLVPSGTYEQYF. In DNA form, the CDR3 reads TGTGCCAGCAGCTTAGTTCCAAGCGGAACCTACGAGCAGTACTTC.

The V and J genes are TRBV24-1 and TRBJ2-5; D assignment may be TRBD1 or TRBD2 (5 bases each). V dropped 2 bases and J dropped 5 bases, with 8 bases sitting between them. Germline lookup yields CDR1 KGHDR and CDR2 SFDVKD. The CDR3 is 13 residues long. CDR3 in amino acids: CATSDSGRETQYF. CDR3 DNA sequence: TGTGCCACCAGTGATTCGGGGCGGGAGACCCAGTACTTC.

This rearrangement joins TRBV12-5 to TRBJ2-3, with 12 positions matching TRBD1. The V gene's germline CDR1 is LGHNT and CDR2 FRNRAP. This CDR3 has 17 amino acids. V lost 4 bases and J lost 1; bases outside the gene matches: 6. The CDR3 bases are TGTGCTAGTGGTTCGGGACAGGGGGCTATAGGCACAGATACGCAGTATTTT. It translates to CASGSGQGAIGTDTQYF.

The rearrangement uses TRBV18 and TRBJ2-5, with 13 nucleotides matching TRBD2. Germline V gene sequence: CDR1 KGHSH, CDR2 LQKENI. V gave up 0 bases and J gave up 5 bases; unmatched junction bases: 0. The CDR3 spans 15 residues. The CDR3 region has the DNA TGTGCCAGCTCACCACCGGGACTAGCGGGGGAGACCCAGTACTTC. Protein: CASSPPGLAGETQYF.

The chain combines TRBV9 with TRBJ2-2, with 7 bases fitting TRBD1. J lost 2 bases, V lost 4 bases, and 2 bases had no gene match. This CDR3 spans 14 amino acids. CDR1 and CDR2 from the germline V gene are SGDLS and YYNGEE. CDR3 bases: TGTGCCAGCAGCCGGGACAGTAACACCGGGGAGCTGTTTTTT. Encoded protein: CASSRDSNTGELFF.

The V and J genes are TRBV6-4 and TRBJ1-5; 10 bases map to TRBD1. The ends lost 5 bases at V and 2 bases at J; junction bases unmatched: 3. The CDR3 is made up of 15 amino acids. Germline CDR1 MRHNA, CDR2 SNTAGT. The CDR3 spells CASSPGTGGNQPQHF. DNA for the CDR3: TGTGCCAGCAGTCCCGGGACAGGGGGCAATCAGCCCCAGCATTTT.

The chain uses TRBV5-1 and TRBJ1-4; perhaps TRBD1 as D (5 bases). CDR1 is SGHRS and CDR2 is YFSETQ in the germline V gene. V was clipped by 2 bases and J by 8 bases, with 13 bases between them. The length of the CDR3 is 14 residues. The CDR3 sequence: CASSFSRQGEKLFF. CDR3 nucleotide sequence: TGCGCCAGCAGCTTTTCCAGGCAGGGCGAAAAACTGTTTTTT. The variable domain in full, with the rest retrieved from reference TRBV5-1 and TRBJ1-4, is KAGVTQTPRYLIKTRGQQVTLSCSPISGHRSVSWYQQTPGQGLQFLFEYFSETQRNKGNFPGRFSGRQFSNSRSEMNVSTLELGDSALYLCASSFSRQGEKLFFGSGTQLSVL.

The chain employs TRBV30 and TRBJ1-2; D might be TRBD1 (5 bases). V shed 3 bases and J shed 5 bases, with 7 bases lying between them. The CDR3 covers 11 residues. CDR1 GTSNPN and CDR2 SVGIG come from the germline V gene (reference sequence). CDR3: CAWRPGYGYTF. DNA of the CDR3: TGTGCCTGGAGACCAGGGTATGGCTACACCTTC.

The J gene is TRBJ2-1, the V gene TRBV28; D ambiguous. From germline, CDR1 is MDHEN and CDR2 SYDVKM. Trimming cost V 8 bases and J 0 bases, with 17 bases left between them. The CDR3 has 16 amino acids. The CDR3 DNA reads as TGTGCCAGCTCTTTACTGGCCCTTATCTCCTACAATGAGCAGTTCTTC. Protein sequence: CASSLLALISYNEQFF.

This clone was picked up one time. The chain employs TRBV27 and TRBJ2-1; D not resolved. The CDR3 is made up of 12 amino acids. Germline V gives CDR1 MNHEY, CDR2 SMNVEV (reference sequence). Trimming took off 1 base at V and 6 bases at J, with 4 bases between the two ends. The CDR3 sequence is CASSLLGNEQFF. DNA of the CDR3: TGTGCCAGCAGTTTATTAGGCAATGAGCAGTTCTTC.

The V and J genes are TRBV7-2 and TRBJ2-3; possible D gene TRBD2, 7 bases. The V gene's germline CDR1 is SGHTA and CDR2 FQGNSA. The ends were cut back, 5 bases at V and 3 bases at J, with 18 bases in the middle. The CDR3 runs 16 residues. DNA for the CDR3: TGTGCCAGCAGCCCCCGACTAGCTAGGGGGACAGATACGCAGTATTTT. Its translation is CASSPRLARGTDTQYF.

This chain uses TRBV7-9 with TRBJ2-7, with no clear D. The CDR3 runs 12 residues. Germline V gene lookup returns CDR1 SEHNR and CDR2 FQNEAQ (reference sequence). V lost 5 bases and J 4 bases, leaving 9 bases between the germline ends. The CDR3: CASSLIRYEQYF. The DNA for the CDR3 is TGTGCCAGCAGCCTCATCCGGTACGAGCAGTACTTC.

The chain employs TRBV18 and TRBJ2-5; 8 bases agree with TRBD2. V lost 3 bases to trimming and J lost 5 bases; unmatched junction nucleotides: 17. The CDR3 is 18 amino acids. Germline loops: CDR1 KGHSH, CDR2 LQKENI. In DNA form, the CDR3 reads TGTGCCAGCTCACCCCCTCCTGTAATAGCGGGAACTGGTGAGACCCAGTACTTC. Its protein product is CASSPPPVIAGTGETQYF.

The gene calls are TRBV7-3 and TRBJ1-1, with TRBD1 identical over 7 bases. Trimming removed 3 bases from V and 3 bases from J; junction bases left unmatched: 1. This CDR3 has 13 residues. The germline V gene has CDR1 SGHTA and CDR2 FQGTGA. CDR3 bases: TGTGCCAGCAGCTTCCAGGGGGACACTGAAGCTTTCTTT. This codes for CASSFQGDTEAFF.